This T cell receptor beta chain stems from a study of blood T cell repertoires in COVID-19 (dated by TCRdb to between 2020 and 2021). Context from the whole study: Collaborator samples came from the United States, Italy and Spain and covered acute and convalescent phases of COVID-19. Samples came from the ongoing ImmuneRACE study (first 160 participants) plus 1,254 subjects from 6 global collaborators. The repertoires were made available in a free public database intended to serve as a resource for research on the immune response to SARS-CoV-2. The material from the prospective study consisted of cDNA or gDNA derived from T cells, B-cell-depleted T cells, or PBMCs. Nearly every sample came with metadata listing a de-identified subject ID, COVID-19 status, age in years and sex. HLA class I and class II types, where available, came from metadata supplied by the sample provider rather than from assay-based typing. Subjects who had been exposed to COVID-19, were actively infected with it, or had recovered from it provided the deeply sampled blood TCRbeta repertoires that made up the dataset. The study at large found these results: The amount of clinical and demographic metadata varied by source and participant and was provided uncurated.

TCRbeta CDR3 regions were amplified from genomic DNA by means of the immunoSEQ Assay, a bias-controlled multiplex PCR. Under the source paper's analysis protocol: Nucleated cell counts per sample were estimated from amplification of reference gene primers within the assay. To quantify the absolute abundance of each unique TCRbeta CDR3 rearrangement, sequence reads were collapsed and filtered. For each sample, productive Simpson clonality was calculated as the square root of Simpson's diversity index over productive rearrangements. TCRdb re-hosts the immuneACCESS table, in-frame sequences only. Its copies lack some clones; in the studies checked, an unresolved V gene accounts for under half of them, and the cause for the rest is not known. V and J calls plus clone size are reproduced from that table; the DNA served to infer D and trimming. Across this sample there are roughly 410,000 clones, with about 90% seen only once. Under 3% of the sample is in the top ten clones.

In Seattle, one collaborating source enrolled patients while the infection was active and tracked those patients longitudinally over the course of disease. The collaborating institutions used their own protocols to collect whole blood in K2EDTA tubes. For TCRbeta analysis, collaborators shipped samples as frozen whole blood, isolated PBMCs, or DNA extracted from either of those sample types. On this clone: Its binding antigen is unknown. No base quality values were provided; no much bigger clone lies one nucleotide off.

CDR1 and CDR2 (MNHEY, SVGAGI) derive from the germline V gene. V is reduced by 5 bases and J by 6 bases, leaving a spacing of 16 bases between them. The CDR3 runs 14 amino acids, cysteine and phenylalanine included. Only CDR3 DNA is held: 42 bases, read in frame from base 1. In this chain, TRBV6-5 is recombined with TRBJ1-1, and TRBD1 may be the D gene, going by 6 matching bases. The sample taken for sequencing was peripheral blood. This TCR was sampled from a woman aged 55-70 years with COVID-19, enrolled during active disease. The nucleotide sequence reads TGTGCCAGCAGTCCCTCACAGGGTAAGGCTGAAGCTTTCTTT. This sequence encodes CASSPSQGKAEAFF.